The next 22 T cell receptor beta chains were all read from a single sample in a study of OX40 agonist ivuxolimab in advanced cancers. Produced via immunoSEQ multiplex PCR; TCRdb's table is partial and in-frame only. The data show roughly 40,000 clones, roughly nine tenths seen once. This sample comprised CD4+ or CD8+ T cells sorted from blood, obtained in a trial of the OX40 agonist ivuxolimab. The receptors originated from an adult with an advanced solid tumor such as melanoma, head and neck, liver or kidney cancer.

This chain connects TRBV2 to TRBJ2-7, with D tentatively TRBD1 (5 bases). V lost 4 bases and J 1 base, leaving 11 bases between the germline ends. The CDR3 totals 14 residues. CDR1 and CDR2 (germline): SNHLY, FYNNEI. The CDR3 is CASSVQGFSYEQYF. The CDR3 DNA reads TGTGCCAGCAGTGTGCAGGGCTTTTCCTACGAGCAGTACTTC.

This chain links TRBV9 with TRBJ2-3, with D unclear. The CDR3 loop spans 13 amino acids. CDR1 is SGDLS, CDR2 YYNGEE, per germline. V was pared by 0 bases and J by 2 bases, with 4 bases between. The CDR3 region is CASSVDITDTQYF. The CDR3 bases are TGTGCCAGCAGCGTAGATATCACAGATACGCAGTATTTT. Supplemented by reference TRBV9 and TRBJ2-3, the full variable domain reads DSGVTQTPKHLITATGQRVTLRCSPRSGDLSVYWYQQSLDQGLQFLIQYYNGEERAKGNILERFSAQQFPDLHSELNLSSLELGDSALYFCASSVDITDTQYFGPGTRLTVL.

The chain is built from TRBV7-2 and TRBJ2-5, with 11 bases matching TRBD2. The J call may be incorrect, as the DNA end agrees better with TRBJ2-7. The CDR3 is 16 amino acids. CDR1 and CDR2 (germline): SGHTA, FQGNSA. CDR3 sequence reads: CASSQTRTSGPYEQYF. As DNA, the CDR3 is TGTGCCAGCAGTCAAACTAGGACTAGCGGGCCCTACGAGCAGTACTTC.

This clone was recorded only once. The rearrangement links TRBV6-5 to TRBJ1-6, with 7 bases that match TRBD1. V dropped 5 bases and J dropped 8; count of bases not matched to a gene: 6. Germline V gives CDR1 MNHEY, CDR2 SVGAGI. This CDR3 spans 14 amino acids. CDR3 bases: TGTGCCAGCAGTCTCGGACAGGTTGATTCACCCCTCCACTTT. This codes for CASSLGQVDSPLHF.

The rearrangement joins TRBV6-5 to TRBJ2-2; D unresolved. CDR3 length: 15 residues. Trimming took 2 bases from V and 5 from J, leaving 12 bases between them. Germline CDR1 is MNHEY and CDR2 is SVGAGI. CDR3 DNA sequence: TGTGCCAGCAGTTACGTGGCACCTATTACCGGGGAGCTGTTTTTT. Protein product: CASSYVAPITGELFF.

The chain combines TRBV10-3 with TRBJ1-2, with D possibly matching TRBD1 (5 bases). CDR3 length equals 13 residues. V was shortened by 6 bases and J by 1 base, with 9 bases between the two germline ends. Per germline, CDR1 ENHRY and CDR2 SYGVKD. CDR3 nucleotides: TGTGCCATCAGCCTCGACAGTAACTATGGCTACACCTTC. It encodes CAISLDSNYGYTF.

This clone was counted once. The chain carries TRBV11-3 and TRBJ1-3; no definite D call. This CDR3 region has 12 residues. V lost 1 base, J lost 5 bases, and 3 bases lay in between. Germline CDR1 SGHNT, CDR2 YENEEA. DNA of the CDR3: TGTGCCAGCAGCTTAGGTCGAAACACCATATATTTT. Translated, it gives CASSLGRNTIYF. Full variable domain (rest looked up from reference TRBV11-3 and TRBJ1-3): EAGVVQSPRYKIIEKKQPVAFWCNPISGHNTLYWYLQNLGQGPELLIRYENEEAVDDSQLPKDRFSAERLKGVDSTLKIQPAELGDSAVYLCASSLGRNTIYFGEGSWLTVV.

This chain connects TRBV4-3 to TRBJ1-2, with D perhaps TRBD1 (6 bases). Trimming took off 0 bases at V and 2 bases at J, with 19 bases between the two ends. The CDR3 is made up of 18 amino acids. From germline, CDR1 is LGHNA and CDR2 YSLEER. CDR3 nucleotide sequence: TGCGCCAGCAGCCAAGATTTGGCAGGGGCCCTACAAAACTATGGCTACACCTTC. Protein sequence: CASSQDLAGALQNYGYTF.

V gene TRBV2 combines with J gene TRBJ2-1; D could derive from TRBD1 or TRBD2 (5 bases each). CDR3 length: 15 residues. Trimming cost V 9 bases and J 1 base, with 16 bases left between them. Per the germline V gene, CDR1 is SNHLY and CDR2 is FYNNEI. For the CDR3, the DNA is TGTGCCAGTCAACCCCGGGACGGATCCTACAATGAGCAGTTCTTC. Translated, it gives CASQPRDGSYNEQFF.

The chain joins TRBV6-6 to TRBJ2-7; 11 positions agree with TRBD2. Germline assignment: CDR1 MNHNY and CDR2 SVGAGI (reference sequence). V trimming: 0 bases; J trimming: 12 bases; junction bases outside the gene matches: 13. The CDR3 contains 16 residues. The DNA for the CDR3 is TGTGCCAGCAGTTACTCGAGGCTAGCGGGAGGTAAAGCCATGTACTTC. This encodes CASSYSRLAGGKAMYF.

The V and J genes are TRBV25-1 and TRBJ1-1; D gene ambiguous. V lost 1 base to trimming and J lost 6 bases, with 3 bases between them. This CDR3 contains 11 residues. Germline-derived CDR1 and CDR2 are MGHDK and SYGVNS. The chain's CDR3 is CASSELAEAFF. The DNA of the CDR3 is TGTGCCAGCAGTGAATTAGCTGAAGCTTTCTTT.

CDR3 loop: CASSLSGSGNTIYF. CDR3 nucleotides: TGTGCCAGCAGTTTATCAGGGTCTGGAAACACCATATATTTT. This chain uses TRBV28 with TRBJ1-3, with D possibly TRBD1 on 5 matching bases. Trimming took off 1 base at V and 1 base at J, with 5 bases between the two ends. This CDR3 has 14 amino acids. Germline V gives CDR1 MDHEN, CDR2 SYDVKM. Full variable domain (outside the CDR3, taken from reference TRBV28 and TRBJ1-3): DVKVTQSSRYLVKRTGEKVFLECVQDMDHENMFWYRQDPGLGLRLIYFSYDVKMKEKGDIPEGYSVSREKKERFSLILESASTNQTSMYLCASSLSGSGNTIYFGEGSWLTVV.

The gene calls are TRBV6-1 and TRBJ2-5; D ambiguous. The V gene lost 1 base and the J gene lost 5 bases, with 8 bases spanning the gap. Germline values: CDR1 MNHNS, CDR2 SASEGT. The CDR3 covers 13 residues. The CDR3 reads CASSEVLGETQYF. DNA for the CDR3: TGTGCCAGCAGTGAAGTCTTAGGGGAGACCCAGTACTTC.

This clone was seen just once. The chain recombines TRBV2 with TRBJ1-4; weak D call: TRBD1 (5 bases). CDR1 and CDR2 (germline): SNHLY, FYNNEI. Between the trimmed V and J ends, which lost 4 bases and 8 bases, there was a span of 11 bases. This CDR3 is 13 amino acids long. CDR3 amino acids: CASSVGGGEKLFF. CDR3 in DNA: TGTGCCAGCAGTGTTGGGGGTGGGGAAAAACTGTTTTTT.

The chain joins TRBV7-9 to TRBJ1-2, with 8 bases matching TRBD1. The CDR3 has 13 residues. CDR1 is SEHNR and CDR2 is FQNEAQ in the germline V gene (reference sequence). With 5 bases clipped from V and 6 bases from J, the junction kept 5 bases outside the gene matches. DNA for the CDR3: TGTGCCAGCAGCCCACAGGGGGAGGATGGCTACACCTTC. The encoded protein is CASSPQGEDGYTF.

This chain connects TRBV18 to TRBJ1-1, with D unclear. CDR1 KGHSH and CDR2 LQKENI come from the germline V gene. V lost 3 bases and J 0 bases, leaving 14 bases between the germline ends. The CDR3 totals 16 residues. CDR3 protein: CASSPLRAGMNTEAFF. CDR3 nucleotide sequence: TGTGCCAGCTCACCCCTGCGGGCTGGGATGAACACTGAAGCTTTCTTT. Using reference TRBV18 and TRBJ1-1 for the parts outside the CDR3, the full variable domain is NAGVMQNPRHLVRRRGQEARLRCSPMKGHSHVYWYRQLPEEGLKFMVYLQKENIIDESGMPKERFSAEFPKEGPSILRIQQVVRGDSAAYFCASSPLRAGMNTEAFFGQGTRLTVV.

The chain employs TRBV10-3 and TRBJ2-1, with D possibly TRBD2 on 6 matching bases. The CDR3 runs 12 residues. V was shortened by 4 bases and J by 5 bases, with 6 bases between the two germline ends. Germline-derived CDR1 and CDR2 are ENHRY and SYGVKD. This chain's CDR3 is CAISGRDNEQFF. The CDR3 nucleotides read TGTGCCATCAGTGGGAGGGACAATGAGCAGTTCTTC.

The chain carries TRBV6-1 and TRBJ2-1; the D gene is possibly TRBD2 (7 bases). With 7 bases removed from V and 9 bases from J, the gap between germline ends came to 19 bases. The germline gives CDR1 MNHNS, CDR2 SASEGT. CDR3 length equals 14 residues. In DNA form, the CDR3 reads TGTGCCAGCATCGACACGAGGGGGGGAGGTGAGCAGTTCTTC. It specifies CASIDTRGGGEQFF.

The CDR3 here is CASSHRGEGTEAFF. The CDR3 DNA follows: TGTGCCAGCAGCCACAGGGGTGAGGGGACTGAAGCTTTCTTT. The V call is TRBV6-1, the J call TRBJ1-1; 7 positions agree with TRBD1. The V segment lost 6 bases and the J segment 5 bases; nucleotides outside the gene matches: 9. The CDR3 consists of 14 residues. CDR1 is MNHNS and CDR2 is SASEGT in the germline V gene.

This clone was seen only once. The chain combines TRBV4-1 with TRBJ2-2; no firm D call. The CDR3 spans 17 residues. Looked up from germline, CDR1 is MGHRA and CDR2 is YSYEKL. The V end was cut by 0 bases, the J end by 1 base, with 12 bases between. The CDR3 DNA reads TGCGCCAGCAGCCAAGAGATTGGGGATAAGAACACCGGGGAGCTGTTTTTT. Protein product: CASSQEIGDKNTGELFF.

J is TRBJ2-3 and V is TRBV6-4, with TRBD2 identical over 7 bases. The CDR3 contains 14 residues. V trimming: 3 bases; J trimming: 2 bases; junction bases outside the gene matches: 2. In germline, CDR1 is MRHNA, CDR2 SNTAGT. CDR3 in amino acids: CASSESGATDTQYF. CDR3 sequence (DNA): TGTGCCAGCAGTGAGAGCGGGGCCACAGATACGCAGTATTTT.

The rearrangement joins TRBV28 to TRBJ2-7; 7 positions match TRBD1. The germline CDR1 and CDR2 sequences are MDHEN and SYDVKM. The CDR3 contains 15 residues. V gave up 7 bases and J gave up 2 bases; unmatched junction bases: 11. The DNA for the CDR3 is TGTGCCAGCAACGGAGAGGGCAGGGGGACCTACGAGCAGTACTTC. This encodes CASNGEGRGTYEQYF.